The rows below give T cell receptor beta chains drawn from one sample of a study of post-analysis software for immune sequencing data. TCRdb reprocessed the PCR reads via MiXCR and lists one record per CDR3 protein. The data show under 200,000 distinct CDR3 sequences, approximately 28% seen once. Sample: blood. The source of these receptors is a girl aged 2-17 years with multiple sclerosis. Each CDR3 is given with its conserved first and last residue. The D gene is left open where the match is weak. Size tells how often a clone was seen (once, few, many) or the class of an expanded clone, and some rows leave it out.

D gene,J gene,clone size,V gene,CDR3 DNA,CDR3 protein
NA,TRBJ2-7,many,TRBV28,TGTGCCAGCAGTCTACCAGGCGTCTCCTACGAGCAGTACTTC,CASSLPGVSYEQYF
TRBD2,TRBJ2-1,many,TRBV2,TGTGCCAGCACACGGACTAGCGGGAGCGGTGAGCAGTTCTTC,CASTRTSGSGEQFF
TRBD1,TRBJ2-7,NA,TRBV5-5,TGTGCCAGCAGCATAGGACAGGGGGCCTACGAGCAGTACTTC,CASSIGQGAYEQYF
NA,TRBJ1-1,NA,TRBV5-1,TGCGCCAGCAGCTCCAATACAGAGAACACTGAAGCTTTCTTT,CASSSNTENTEAFF
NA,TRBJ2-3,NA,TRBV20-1,TGCAGTGCTAGAGATACAGTCAGCGGAAGCACAGATACGCAGTATTTT,CSARDTVSGSTDTQYF
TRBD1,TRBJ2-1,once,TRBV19,TGTGCCAGCCGGACAGGGGGCTCCTACAATGAGCAGTTCTTC,CASRTGGSYNEQFF
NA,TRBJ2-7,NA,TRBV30,TGTGCCTGGAGTGTAAGGTACGAGCAGTACTTC,CAWSVRYEQYF
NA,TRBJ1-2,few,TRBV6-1,TGTGCCAGCAGGGTACCACAGAGGGAGATGGGAGGCTACACCTTC,CASRVPQREMGGYTF
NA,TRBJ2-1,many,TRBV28,TGTGCCAGCAGTTTTGCAGGGGAGCAGTTCTTC,CASSFAGEQFF
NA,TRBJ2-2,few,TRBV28,TGTGCCAGCAGTATGGCAACTCGAAAAGGCGGGGAGCTGTTTTTT,CASSMATRKGGELFF
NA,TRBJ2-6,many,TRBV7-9,TGTGCCAGCAGCTTAGAAGGCTTCTACCATGGGGCCAACGTCCTGACTTTC,CASSLEGFYHGANVLTF
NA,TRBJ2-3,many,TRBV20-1,TGCAGTGCTAGACTGGGACATAGCACAGATACGCAGTATTTT,CSARLGHSTDTQYF
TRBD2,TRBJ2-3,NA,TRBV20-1,TGCAGTGCTAGAGATTTGAGGCTAACTAGCGGGACCACAGATACGCAGTATTTT,CSARDLRLTSGTTDTQYF
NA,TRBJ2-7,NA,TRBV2,TGTGCCAGCAGTGAATTAAGTCAGACCCCGAGCTCCTACGAGCAGTACTTC,CASSELSQTPSSYEQYF
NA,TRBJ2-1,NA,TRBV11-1,TGTGCCAGCAGCCCCTGGCAACAGGGTTCGTGTGAGCAGTTCTTC,CASSPWQQGSCEQFF
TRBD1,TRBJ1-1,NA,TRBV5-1,TGCGCCAGCAGCTTGGGGGACAGGGGGTATACTGAAGCTTTCTTT,CASSLGDRGYTEAFF
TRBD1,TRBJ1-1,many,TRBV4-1,TGCGCCAGCAGCCAAGGGGGACAGGCTAACACTGAAGCTTTCTTT,CASSQGGQANTEAFF
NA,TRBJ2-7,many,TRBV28,TGTGCCAGCAGTTTAAACTCAGCAGGAAACTACGAGCAGTACTTC,CASSLNSAGNYEQYF
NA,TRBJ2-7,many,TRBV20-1,TGCAGTGCTAGAGATCCAAGGGCTCCCCTATACGAGCAGTACTTC,CSARDPRAPLYEQYF
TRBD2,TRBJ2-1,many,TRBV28,TGTGCCAGCAGTAGACGCGCGGGAGAACCTAATGAGCAGTTCTTC,CASSRRAGEPNEQFF
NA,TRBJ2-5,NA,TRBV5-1,TGCGCCAACAGCTTGGCGAGCGATCAAGAGACCCAGTACTTC,CANSLASDQETQYF
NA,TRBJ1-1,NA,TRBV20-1,TGCAGGGCCGGGAGGAGTAACACTGAAGCTTTCTTT,CRAGRSNTEAFF
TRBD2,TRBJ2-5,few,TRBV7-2,TGTGCCAGCAGCCTGTCGCCGGGACTAGCGGGAGGGCCGATAGGGACCCAGTACTTC,CASSLSPGLAGGPIGTQYF
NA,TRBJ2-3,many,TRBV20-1,TGCAGTGCTAGAAGGGATCGGCGGGACCGCACAGATACGCAGTATTTT,CSARRDRRDRTDTQYF
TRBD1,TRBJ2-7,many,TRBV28,TGTGCCAGCAGAGGGTGGACAGGATACGAGCAGTACTTC,CASRGWTGYEQYF
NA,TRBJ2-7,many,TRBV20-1,TGCAGTGGCGGCGTTGGTCCTGCCGAGCAGTACTTC,CSGGVGPAEQYF
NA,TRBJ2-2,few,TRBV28,TGTGCCACCTCGACGTTGAGGCAGCTCACCGGGGAGCTGTTTTTT,CATSTLRQLTGELFF
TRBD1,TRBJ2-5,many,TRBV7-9,TGTGCCAGCAGCTTAGACAGGGGGCGCGGAGAGACCCAGTACTTC,CASSLDRGRGETQYF
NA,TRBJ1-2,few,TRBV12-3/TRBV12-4,TGTGCCAGTCGGGGGGGTGACTACACCTTC,CASRGGDYTF
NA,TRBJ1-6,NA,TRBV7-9,TGTGCCAGCAGCTTGGCAGGGGTTAATTCACCCCCCCACTTT,CASSLAGVNSPPHF
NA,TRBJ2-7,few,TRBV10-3,TGTGCCATCAAGGGGAAAAGCTCCTACGAGCAGTACTTC,CAIKGKSSYEQYF
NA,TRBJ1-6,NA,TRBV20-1,TGCAGTGCTAGAGATCGGCTCCCGGGTTCACCCCCCCACTTT,CSARDRLPGSPPHF
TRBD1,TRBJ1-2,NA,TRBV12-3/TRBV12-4,TGTGCCAGCAGTGGAGAGACAGGGGCTCTCTATGGCTACACCTTC,CASSGETGALYGYTF
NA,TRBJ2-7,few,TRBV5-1,TGCGCCAGCAGAAGTGGGGTGGCAGGGACCTACGAGCAGTACTTC,CASRSGVAGTYEQYF
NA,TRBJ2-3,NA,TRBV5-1,TGCGCCAGCAGCTCGTTGACGTGTTATACGCAGTATTTT,CASSSLTCYTQYF
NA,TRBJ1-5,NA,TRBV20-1,TGCAGTGCTAGAGGATCAGGTACCAATCAGCCCCAGCATTTT,CSARGSGTNQPQHF
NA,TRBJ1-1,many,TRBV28,TGTGCCAGCAGTTTTGAGGGAACGAACACTGAAGCTTTCTTT,CASSFEGTNTEAFF
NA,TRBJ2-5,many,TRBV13,TGTGCCAGCAGCCTGAGACAGGCCCAAGAGACCCAGTACTTC,CASSLRQAQETQYF
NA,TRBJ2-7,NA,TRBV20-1,TGCAGTGCTAGGTCCGCCTACGAGCAGTACTTC,CSARSAYEQYF
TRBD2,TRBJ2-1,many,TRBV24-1,TGTGCCACCAGTGACCTTAGCGGGAGCAGCGATGAGCAGTTCTTC,CATSDLSGSSDEQFF
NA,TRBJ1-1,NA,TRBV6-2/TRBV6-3,TGTGCCGGCAGTGTCCCATCAATTAGAAACACTGAAGCTTTCTTT,CAGSVPSIRNTEAFF
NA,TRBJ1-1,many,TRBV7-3,TGTGCCAGCAGCCCGACAGGCACTGAAGCTTTCTTT,CASSPTGTEAFF
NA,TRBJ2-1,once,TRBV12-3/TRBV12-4,TGTGCCAGCACCATCGGCTGGACCAATGAGCAGTTCTTC,CASTIGWTNEQFF
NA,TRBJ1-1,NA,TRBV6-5,TGTGCCAGCAGTTACAGCTTCATGAACACTGAAGCTTTCTTT,CASSYSFMNTEAFF
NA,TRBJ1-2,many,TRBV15,TGTGCCACCAGCAGAGGGGGGCCGAACTATGGCTACACCTTC,CATSRGGPNYGYTF
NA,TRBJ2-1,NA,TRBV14,TGTGCCAGCAGCCAAGAGTTGTTCAATGAGCAGTTCTTC,CASSQELFNEQFF
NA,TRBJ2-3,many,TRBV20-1,TGCAGTGCTAGAGACCCCCCCGACGTCCGCTTGGCGCAGTATTTT,CSARDPPDVRLAQYF
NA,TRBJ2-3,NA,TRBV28,TGTGCCAGCAGTTTATTGGGCTCTAGCACAGATGCGCAGTATTTT,CASSLLGSSTDAQYF
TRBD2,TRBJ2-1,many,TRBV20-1,TGCAGTGCTACGCCAACCCCGCGACTAGCGGGATTACTTGGGAATGAGCAGTTCTTC,CSATPTPRLAGLLGNEQFF
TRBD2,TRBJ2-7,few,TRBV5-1,TGCGTCAGCAGAAGGGGTAGCGGGAGTCAATACGAGCAGTACTTC,CVSRRGSGSQYEQYF
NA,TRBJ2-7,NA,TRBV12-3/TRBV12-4,TGTGCCAGCAGTTTAGCCAGCTACTACGAGCAGTACTTC,CASSLASYYEQYF
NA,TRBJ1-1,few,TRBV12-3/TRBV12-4,TGTGCCAGCAGTTTAGACACGGGTTGGGACACTGAAGCTTTCTTT,CASSLDTGWDTEAFF
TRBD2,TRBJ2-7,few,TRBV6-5,TGTGCCAGCAGTTACGGGGGGGTGTCGTACGAGCAGTACTTC,CASSYGGVSYEQYF
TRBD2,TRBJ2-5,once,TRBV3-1,TGTGCCAGCAGTCTTATGGGTCTAGCGGGAGCAGAGACCCAGTACTTC,CASSLMGLAGAETQYF
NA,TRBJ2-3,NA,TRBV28,TGTGCCAGCAGTTTATTCGGGGGAGTGAGCACGGATACGCAGTATTTT,CASSLFGGVSTDTQYF
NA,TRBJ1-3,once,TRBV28,TGTGCCAGCAGTTTCTCAGGGATTGATGGAAACACCATATATTTT,CASSFSGIDGNTIYF
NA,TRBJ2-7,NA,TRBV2,TGTGCCAGCAGGCCCGATGGATCCGCCTACGAGCAGTACTTC,CASRPDGSAYEQYF
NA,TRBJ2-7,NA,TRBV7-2,TGTGCCAGCAGCCTATCAAGGAGCAACTCCTACGAGCAGTACTTC,CASSLSRSNSYEQYF